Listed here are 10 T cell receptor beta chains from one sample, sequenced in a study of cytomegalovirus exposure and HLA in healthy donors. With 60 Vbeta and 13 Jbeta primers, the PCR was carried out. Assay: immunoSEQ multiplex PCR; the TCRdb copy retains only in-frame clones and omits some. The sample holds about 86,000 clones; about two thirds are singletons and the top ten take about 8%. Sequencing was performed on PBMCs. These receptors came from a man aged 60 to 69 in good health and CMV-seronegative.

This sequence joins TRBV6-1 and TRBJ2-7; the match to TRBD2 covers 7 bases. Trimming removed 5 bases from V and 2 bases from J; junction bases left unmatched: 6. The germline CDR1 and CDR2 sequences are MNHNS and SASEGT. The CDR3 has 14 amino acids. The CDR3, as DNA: TGTGCCAGCAGTCAGTGGGAGGGAACCTACGAGCAGTACTTC. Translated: CASSQWEGTYEQYF.

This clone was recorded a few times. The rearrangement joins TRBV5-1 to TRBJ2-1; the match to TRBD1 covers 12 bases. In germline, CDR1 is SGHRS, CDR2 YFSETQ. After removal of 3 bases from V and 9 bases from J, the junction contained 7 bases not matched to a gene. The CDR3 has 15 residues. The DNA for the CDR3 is TGCGCCAGCAGCTCGACCGGGACAGGGGGCGTTGAGCAGTTCTTC. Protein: CASSSTGTGGVEQFF.

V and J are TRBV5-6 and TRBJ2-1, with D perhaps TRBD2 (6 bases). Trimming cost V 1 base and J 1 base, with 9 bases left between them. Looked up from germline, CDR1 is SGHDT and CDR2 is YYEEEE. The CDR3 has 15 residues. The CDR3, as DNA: TGTGCCAGCAGCTTGCTGCGGGGTTCCTACAATGAGCAGTTCTTC. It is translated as CASSLLRGSYNEQFF.

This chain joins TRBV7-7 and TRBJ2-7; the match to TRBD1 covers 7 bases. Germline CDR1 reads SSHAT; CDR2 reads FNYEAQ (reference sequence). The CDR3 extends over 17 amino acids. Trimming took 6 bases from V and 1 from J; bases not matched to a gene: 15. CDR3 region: CASSRANVGQNSYEQYF. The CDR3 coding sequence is TGTGCCAGCAGTCGAGCAAACGTGGGACAGAATTCCTACGAGCAGTACTTC.

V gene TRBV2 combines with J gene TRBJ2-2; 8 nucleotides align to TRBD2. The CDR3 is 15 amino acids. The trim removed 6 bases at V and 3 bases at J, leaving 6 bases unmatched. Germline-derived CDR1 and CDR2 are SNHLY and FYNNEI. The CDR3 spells CASSPSGGHTGELFF. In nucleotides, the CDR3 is TGTGCCAGCAGCCCCAGCGGGGGTCACACCGGGGAGCTGTTTTTT.

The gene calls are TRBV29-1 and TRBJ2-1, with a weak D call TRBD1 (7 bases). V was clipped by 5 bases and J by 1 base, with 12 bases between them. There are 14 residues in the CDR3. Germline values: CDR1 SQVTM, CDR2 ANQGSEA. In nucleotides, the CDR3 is TGCAGCGTTAACCCAGGGGGGTCCTACAATGAGCAGTTCTTC. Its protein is CSVNPGGSYNEQFF.

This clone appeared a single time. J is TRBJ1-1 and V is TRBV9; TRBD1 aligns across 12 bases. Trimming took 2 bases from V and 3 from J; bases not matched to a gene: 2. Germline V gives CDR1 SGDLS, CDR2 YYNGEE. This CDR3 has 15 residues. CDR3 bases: TGTGCCAGCAGCGTTGGGACAGGGGGCGACACTGAAGCTTTCTTT. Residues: CASSVGTGGDTEAFF.

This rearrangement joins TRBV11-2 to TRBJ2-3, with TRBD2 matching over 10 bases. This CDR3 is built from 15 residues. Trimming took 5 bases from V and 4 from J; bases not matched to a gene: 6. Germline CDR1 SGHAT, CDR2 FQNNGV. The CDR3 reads CASSSSGRAPDTQYF. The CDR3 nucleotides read TGTGCCAGCAGCAGCAGCGGGAGGGCACCAGATACGCAGTATTTT.

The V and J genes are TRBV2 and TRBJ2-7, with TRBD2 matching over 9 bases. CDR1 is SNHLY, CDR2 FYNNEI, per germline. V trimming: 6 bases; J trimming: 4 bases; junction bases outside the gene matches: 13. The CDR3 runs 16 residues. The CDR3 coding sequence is TGTGCCAGCAGCCTCGGTCGCCGGCTAGCGGGATACGAGCAGTACTTC. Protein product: CASSLGRRLAGYEQYF.

CDR3 sequence: CASSESGEERTQYF. The CDR3 bases are TGCGCCAGCAGTGAGTCTGGGGAGGAGAGGACCCAGTACTTC. The chain combines TRBV10-1 with TRBJ2-5, with TRBD2 as a possible D gene (6 bases). The germline gives CDR1 WNHNN, CDR2 SYGVQD (reference sequence). The CDR3 loop spans 14 amino acids. Trimming removed 0 bases from V and 7 bases from J, with 12 bases in between.